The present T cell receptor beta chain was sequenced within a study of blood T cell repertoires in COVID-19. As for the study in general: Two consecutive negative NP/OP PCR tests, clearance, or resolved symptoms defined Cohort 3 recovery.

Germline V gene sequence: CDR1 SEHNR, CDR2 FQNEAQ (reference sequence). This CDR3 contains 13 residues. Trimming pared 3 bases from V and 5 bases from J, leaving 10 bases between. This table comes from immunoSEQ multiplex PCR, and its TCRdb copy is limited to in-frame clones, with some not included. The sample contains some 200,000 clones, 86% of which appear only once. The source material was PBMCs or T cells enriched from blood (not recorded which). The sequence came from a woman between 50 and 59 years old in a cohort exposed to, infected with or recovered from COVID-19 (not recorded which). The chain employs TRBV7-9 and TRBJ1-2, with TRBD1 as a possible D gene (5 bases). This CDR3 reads CASSFEQVYGYTF. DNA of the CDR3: TGTGCCAGCAGCTTTGAACAGGTTTATGGCTACACCTTC.